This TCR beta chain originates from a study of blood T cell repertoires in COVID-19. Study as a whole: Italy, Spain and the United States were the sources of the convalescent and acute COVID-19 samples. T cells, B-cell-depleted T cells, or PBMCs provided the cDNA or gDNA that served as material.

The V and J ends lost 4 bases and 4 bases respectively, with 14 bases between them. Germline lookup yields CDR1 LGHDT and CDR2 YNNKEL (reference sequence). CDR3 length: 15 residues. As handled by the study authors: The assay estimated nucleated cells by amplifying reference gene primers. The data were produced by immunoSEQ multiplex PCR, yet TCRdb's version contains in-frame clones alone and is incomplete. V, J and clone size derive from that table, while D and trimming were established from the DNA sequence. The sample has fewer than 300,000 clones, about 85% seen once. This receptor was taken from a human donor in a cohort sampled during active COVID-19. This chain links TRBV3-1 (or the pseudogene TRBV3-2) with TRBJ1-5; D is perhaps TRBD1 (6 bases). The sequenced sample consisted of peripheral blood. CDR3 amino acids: CASSPQGKGNQPQHF. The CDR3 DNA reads TGTGCCAGCAGCCCACAGGGAAAGGGGAATCAGCCCCAGCATTTT.